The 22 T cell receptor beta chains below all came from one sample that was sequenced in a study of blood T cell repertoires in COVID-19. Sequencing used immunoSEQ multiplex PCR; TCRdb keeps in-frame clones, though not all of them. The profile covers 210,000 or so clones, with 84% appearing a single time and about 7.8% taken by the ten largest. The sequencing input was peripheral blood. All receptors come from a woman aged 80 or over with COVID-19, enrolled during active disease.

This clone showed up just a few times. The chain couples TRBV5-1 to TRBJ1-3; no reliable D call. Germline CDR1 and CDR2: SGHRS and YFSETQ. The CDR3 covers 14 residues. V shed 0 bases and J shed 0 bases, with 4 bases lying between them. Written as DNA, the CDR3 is TGCGCCAGCAGCTTGGACACCTCTGGAAACACCATATATTTT. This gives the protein CASSLDTSGNTIYF.

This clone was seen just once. The CDR3 spells CASRPGTGNSPLHF. The CDR3 nucleotides are TGTGCCAGCAGACCCGGGACAGGCAATTCACCCCTCCACTTT. The chain couples TRBV3-1 (or the pseudogene TRBV3-2) to TRBJ1-6, with 8 bases lining up with TRBD1. Germline CDR1 LGHDT, CDR2 YNNKEL (reference sequence). The CDR3 loop spans 14 amino acids. V was pared by 6 bases and J by 7 bases, with 5 bases of the junction left unmatched.

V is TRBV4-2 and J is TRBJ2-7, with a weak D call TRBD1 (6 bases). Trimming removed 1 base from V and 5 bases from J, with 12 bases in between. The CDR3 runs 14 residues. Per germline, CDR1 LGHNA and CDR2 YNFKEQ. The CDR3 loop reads CASSQATQGHEQYF. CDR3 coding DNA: TGTGCCAGCAGCCAAGCAACACAGGGTCACGAGCAGTACTTC.

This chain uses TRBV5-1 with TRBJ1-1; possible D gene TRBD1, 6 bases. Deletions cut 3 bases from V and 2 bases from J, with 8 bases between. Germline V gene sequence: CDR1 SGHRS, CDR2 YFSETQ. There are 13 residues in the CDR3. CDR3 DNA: TGCGCCAGCAGCTCAGGGGATAACACTGAAGCTTTCTTT. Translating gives CASSSGDNTEAFF. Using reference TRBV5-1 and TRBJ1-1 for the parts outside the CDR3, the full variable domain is KAGVTQTPRYLIKTRGQQVTLSCSPISGHRSVSWYQQTPGQGLQFLFEYFSETQRNKGNFPGRFSGRQFSNSRSEMNVSTLELGDSALYLCASSSGDNTEAFFGQGTRLTVV.

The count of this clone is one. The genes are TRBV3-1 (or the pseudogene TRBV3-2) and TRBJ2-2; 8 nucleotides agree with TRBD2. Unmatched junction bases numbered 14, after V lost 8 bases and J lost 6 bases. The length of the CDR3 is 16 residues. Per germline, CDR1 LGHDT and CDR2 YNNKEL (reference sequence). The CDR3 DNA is TGTGCCAGCGGCCTACGAACGGGACTAGGGGCCGGGGAGCTGTTTTTT. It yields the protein CASGLRTGLGAGELFF.

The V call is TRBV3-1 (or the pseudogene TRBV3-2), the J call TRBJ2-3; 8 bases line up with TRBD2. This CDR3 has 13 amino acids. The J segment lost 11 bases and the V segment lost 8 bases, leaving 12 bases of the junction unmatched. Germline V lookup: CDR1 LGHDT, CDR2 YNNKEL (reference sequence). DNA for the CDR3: TGTGCCAGCGGCCCAAACACGGGGGGGAGGCAGTATTTT. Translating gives CASGPNTGGRQYF.

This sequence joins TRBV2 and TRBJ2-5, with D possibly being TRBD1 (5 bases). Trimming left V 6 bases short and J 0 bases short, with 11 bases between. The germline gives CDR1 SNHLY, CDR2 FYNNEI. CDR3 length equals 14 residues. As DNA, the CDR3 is TGTGCCAGCAGAAAAGACAGAAACCAAGAGACCCAGTACTTC. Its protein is CASRKDRNQETQYF.

CDR3 coding DNA: TGTGCCGCGGGACTAGCGGGAGGGGCCTACGAGCAGTACTTC. Amino acids: CAAGLAGGAYEQYF. The rearrangement uses TRBV6-5 and TRBJ2-7, with 16 positions matching TRBD2. The junction had 3 bases not matched to a gene; V was cut back by 11 bases and J by 2 bases. Looked up from germline, CDR1 is MNHEY and CDR2 is SVGAGI. The CDR3 has 14 amino acids.

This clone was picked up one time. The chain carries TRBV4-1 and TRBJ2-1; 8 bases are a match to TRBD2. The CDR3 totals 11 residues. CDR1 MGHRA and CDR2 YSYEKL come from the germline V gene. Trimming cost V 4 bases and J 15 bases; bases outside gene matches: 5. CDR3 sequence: CASSPGLGRFF. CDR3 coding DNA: TGCGCCAGCAGCCCGGGACTAGGCAGGTTCTTC.

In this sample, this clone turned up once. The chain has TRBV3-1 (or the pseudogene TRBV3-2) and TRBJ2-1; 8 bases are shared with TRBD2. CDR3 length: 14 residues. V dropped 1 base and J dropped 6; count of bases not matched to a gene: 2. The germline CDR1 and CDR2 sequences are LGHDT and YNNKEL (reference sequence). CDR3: CASSQVSGSNEQFF. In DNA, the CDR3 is TGTGCCAGCAGCCAAGTGAGCGGGAGCAATGAGCAGTTCTTC.

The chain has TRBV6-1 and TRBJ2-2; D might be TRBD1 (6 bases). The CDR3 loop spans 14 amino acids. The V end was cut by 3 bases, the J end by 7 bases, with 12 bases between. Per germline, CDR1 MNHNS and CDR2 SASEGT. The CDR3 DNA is TGTGCCAGCAGTGATCAGGGGTCGATCGGGGAGCTGTTTTTT. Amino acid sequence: CASSDQGSIGELFF.

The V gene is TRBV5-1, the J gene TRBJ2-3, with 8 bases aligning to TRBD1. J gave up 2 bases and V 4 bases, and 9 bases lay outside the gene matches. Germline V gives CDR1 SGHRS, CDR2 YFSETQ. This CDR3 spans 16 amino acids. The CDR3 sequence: CASSIYPGQDTDTQYF. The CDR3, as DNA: TGCGCCAGCAGCATATACCCGGGACAGGACACAGATACGCAGTATTTT.

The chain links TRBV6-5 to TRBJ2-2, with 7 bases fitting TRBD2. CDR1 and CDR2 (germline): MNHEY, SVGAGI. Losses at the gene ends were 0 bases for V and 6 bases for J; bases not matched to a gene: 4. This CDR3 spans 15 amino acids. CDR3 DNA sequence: TGTGCCAGCAGTTACTCCCCCGCGGGAGCCGGGGAGCTGTTTTTT. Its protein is CASSYSPAGAGELFF.

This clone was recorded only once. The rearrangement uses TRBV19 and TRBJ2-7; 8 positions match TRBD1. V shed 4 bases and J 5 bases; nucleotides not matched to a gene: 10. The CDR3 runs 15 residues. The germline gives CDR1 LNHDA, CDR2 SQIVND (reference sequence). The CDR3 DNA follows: TGTGCCAGTAGTAACGGGTCAGGGGGACAGGACGAGCAGTACTTC. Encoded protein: CASSNGSGGQDEQYF. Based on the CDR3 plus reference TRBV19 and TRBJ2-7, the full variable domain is DGGITQSPKYLFRKEGQNVTLSCEQNLNHDAMYWYRQDPGQGLRLIYYSQIVNDFQKGDIAEGYSVSREKKESFPLTVTSAQKNPTAFYLCASSNGSGGQDEQYFGPGTRLTVT.

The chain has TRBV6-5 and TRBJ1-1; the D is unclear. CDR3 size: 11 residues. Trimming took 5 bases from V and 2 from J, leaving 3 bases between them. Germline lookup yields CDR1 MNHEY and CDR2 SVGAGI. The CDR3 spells CASSRNTEAFF. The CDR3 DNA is TGTGCCAGCAGTCGTAACACTGAAGCTTTCTTT.

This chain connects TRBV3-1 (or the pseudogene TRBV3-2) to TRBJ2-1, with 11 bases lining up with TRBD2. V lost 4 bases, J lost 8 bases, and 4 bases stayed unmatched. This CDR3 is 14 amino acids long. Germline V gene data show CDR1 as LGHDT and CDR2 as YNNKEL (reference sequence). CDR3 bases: TGTGCCAGCAGCCCGGGACTAGCGGTCGATGAGCAGTTCTTC. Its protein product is CASSPGLAVDEQFF.

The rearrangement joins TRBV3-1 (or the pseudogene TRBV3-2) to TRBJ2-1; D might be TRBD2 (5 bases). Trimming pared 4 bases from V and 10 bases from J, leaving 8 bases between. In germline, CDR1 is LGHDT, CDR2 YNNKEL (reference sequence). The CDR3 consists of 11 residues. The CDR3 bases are TGTGCCAGCAGCCTCGCGGGCGAGCAGTTCTTC. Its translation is CASSLAGEQFF.

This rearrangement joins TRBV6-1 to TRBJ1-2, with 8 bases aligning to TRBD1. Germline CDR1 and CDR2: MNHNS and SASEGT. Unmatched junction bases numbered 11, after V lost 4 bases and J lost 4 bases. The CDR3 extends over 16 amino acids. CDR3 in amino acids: CASSVIKGQAGYGYTF. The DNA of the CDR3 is TGTGCCAGCAGTGTAATAAAGGGACAGGCCGGCTATGGCTACACCTTC.

CDR3 sequence reads: CASRGPQRRNEQFF. CDR3 DNA sequence: TGTGCCAGCAGGGGTCCACAGAGACGCAATGAGCAGTTCTTC. J is TRBJ2-1 and V is TRBV6-5; D is unresolved. The germline V and J ends were trimmed by 6 bases and 6 bases, with 15 bases remaining between them. The CDR3 has 14 amino acids. Germline assignment: CDR1 MNHEY and CDR2 SVGAGI.

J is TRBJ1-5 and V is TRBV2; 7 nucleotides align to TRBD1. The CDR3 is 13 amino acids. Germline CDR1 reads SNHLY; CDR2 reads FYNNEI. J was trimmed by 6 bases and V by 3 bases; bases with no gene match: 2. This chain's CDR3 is CASSEQGGQPQHF. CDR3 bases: TGTGCCAGCAGTGAGCAGGGGGGTCAGCCCCAGCATTTT.

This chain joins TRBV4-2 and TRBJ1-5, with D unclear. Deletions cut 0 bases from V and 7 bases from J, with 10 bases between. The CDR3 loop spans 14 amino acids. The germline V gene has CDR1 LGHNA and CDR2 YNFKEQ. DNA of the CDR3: TGTGCCAGCAGCCAAGAGTCTGGGAGACAGCCCCAGCATTTT. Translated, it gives CASSQESGRQPQHF.

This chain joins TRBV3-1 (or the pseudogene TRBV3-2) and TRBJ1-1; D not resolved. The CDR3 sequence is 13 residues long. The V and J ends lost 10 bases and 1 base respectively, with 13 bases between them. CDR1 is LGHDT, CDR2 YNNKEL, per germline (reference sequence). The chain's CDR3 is CATRSVGNTEAFF. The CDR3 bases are TGTGCCACCAGGAGCGTCGGGAACACTGAAGCTTTCTTT.